The rows below give T cell receptor beta chains drawn from one sample of a study of T-cell memory formation after mild COVID-19. TCRdb re-called the 5' RACE reads through MiXCR, storing one row per CDR3 protein. Seen here are about 300,000 distinct CDR3 sequences, roughly 19% observed once, and the top ten hold under 25%. Sequencing was carried out using PBMCs or a T cell subset sorted from them (not recorded which). The receptors originated from a man younger than 35 who had mild COVID-19 (a few samples of this study predate the infection). Cell type and time point are not known. Each CDR3 is given with its conserved first and last residue. D genes are given only for firm matches. Clone sizes are given selectively: once, few, many, or a class where the clone is expanded.

d_call | j_call | v_call | clone_size | cdr3_nt | cdr3_aa
NA | TRBJ1-5 | TRBV28 | NA | TGTGCCAGCAGCCTTCAATTGGGTGCCCAGCATTTT | CASSLQLGAQHF
NA | TRBJ2-3 | TRBV7-3 | NA | TGTGCCAGCAGCCCAAGGGGGGGCCCGGACGCAGATACGCAGTATTTT | CASSPRGGPDADTQYF
TRBD2 | TRBJ2-5 | TRBV6-5 | NA | TGTGCCAGCAGTTACGGGAGCGGGGGAGGCAGAGAGACCCAGTACTTC | CASSYGSGGGRETQYF
TRBD2 | TRBJ2-1 | TRBV6-5 | few | TGTGCCAGCAGTTACCGGGCTAGCGGGGGACACAATGAGCAGTTCTTC | CASSYRASGGHNEQFF
NA | TRBJ2-2 | TRBV21-1 | few | TGTGCCAGCAGCCTGGACAGGGTAAACACCGGGGAGCTGTTTTTT | CASSLDRVNTGELFF
TRBD1 | TRBJ1-2 | TRBV7-2 | NA | TGTGCCAGCAGCTTCCGGACAGGGGTGGAGTATGGCTACACCTTC | CASSFRTGVEYGYTF
NA | TRBJ2-4 | TRBV19 | few | TGTGCCAGTAGTGTCACCCCAGGGGTCGGGGCCAAAAACATTCAGTACTTC | CASSVTPGVGAKNIQYF
NA | TRBJ2-3 | TRBV7-2 | few | TGTGCCAGCAGCTTTGGCCCCAGGGGGGTGTCAACATTT | CASSFGPRGVSTF
NA | TRBJ1-2 | TRBV11-2 | few | TGTGCCAGCAGCTTATATGGGGTCGATGGCTACACCTTC | CASSLYGVDGYTF
NA | TRBJ2-5 | TRBV12-3/TRBV12-4 | NA | TGTGCCAGCAGTCAGACAGAACACCACTGGAAGACCCAGTACTTC | CASSQTEHHWKTQYF
NA | TRBJ2-7 | TRBV21-1 | few | TGTGCCGGAAGCAGGTTCTCTATGGGCTACGAGCAGTACTTC | CAGSRFSMGYEQYF
TRBD1 | TRBJ1-3 | TRBV18 | few | TGTGCCAGCTCACCGGACAGGTCCTCCAACACCATATATTTT | CASSPDRSSNTIYF
NA | TRBJ2-5 | TRBV7-2 | few | TGTGCCAGCAGCTCTTACGGGGGTCGAGAGACCCAGTACTTC | CASSSYGGRETQYF
NA | TRBJ2-1 | TRBV6-1 | few | TGTGCCAGCAGTGAATTGTTGCGTCTGTCCTACAATGAGCAGTTCTTC | CASSELLRLSYNEQFF
NA | TRBJ1-2 | TRBV20-1 | few | TGCAGTGCTAGGGTGGGATTTGAGGGAACGGAAGGAGGCTACACCTTC | CSARVGFEGTEGGYTF
NA | TRBJ2-7 | TRBV7-9 | few | TGTGCCAGCAGCTTAGGGGGTGATAAATCCTACGAGCAGTACTTC | CASSLGGDKSYEQYF
NA | TRBJ1-5 | TRBV6-5 | NA | TGTGCCAGCTCCGAAGGGGGTGGAAGATATGGCAATCAGCCCCAGCATTTT | CASSEGGGRYGNQPQHF
NA | TRBJ1-1 | TRBV6-2/TRBV6-3 | few | TGTGCCAGCAGTGACCCCGACAAGGAGGAAGCTTTCTTT | CASSDPDKEEAFF
NA | TRBJ2-5 | TRBV10-3 | NA | TGTGCCACTACCGATGGGGAAGAGACCCAGTACTTC | CATTDGEETQYF
NA | TRBJ2-3 | TRBV12-3/TRBV12-4 | NA | TGTGCCAGCAGTTTTGATGGGACAGATACGCAGTATTTT | CASSFDGTDTQYF
NA | TRBJ2-3 | TRBV30 | NA | TGTGCCTGGAGTTGGGGAACTAGCACAGATACGCAGTATTTT | CAWSWGTSTDTQYF
NA | TRBJ1-4 | TRBV20-1 | few | TGCAGTGCTAGAGACCCGGGGGGGGTACAGGAAAAACTGTTTTTT | CSARDPGGVQEKLFF
NA | TRBJ1-5 | TRBV12-3/TRBV12-4 | NA | TGTGCCAGCAGAACAGGGTGGCAGCCCCAGCATTTT | CASRTGWQPQHF
NA | TRBJ2-1 | TRBV7-2 | NA | TGTGCCAGCAGCTCACTAGTGGCCAATGAGCAGTTCTTC | CASSSLVANEQFF
NA | TRBJ2-5 | TRBV6-2/TRBV6-3 | once | TGTGCCAGCAGTTACTCAGGCCAGCGAGAGACCCAGTACTTC | CASSYSGQRETQYF
TRBD1 | TRBJ1-1 | TRBV7-2 | few | TGTGCCAGCAGCTTACCCGGGACAGTGGTTGGGGCTTTCTTT | CASSLPGTVVGAFF
NA | TRBJ2-1 | TRBV7-8 | few | TGTGCCAGCAGCTCCGACATAAATCCTAGCTCCTACAATGAGCAGTTCTTC | CASSSDINPSSYNEQFF
NA | TRBJ2-5 | TRBV12-3/TRBV12-4 | few | TGTGCCAGCAGTTTAGGGTCCAAATACTTC | CASSLGSKYF
NA | TRBJ1-2 | TRBV7-8 | few | TGTGCCAGCAGCTTGAGGGTAAACTATGGCTACACCTTC | CASSLRVNYGYTF
NA | TRBJ1-2 | TRBV5-1 | NA | TGCGCCAGCAGCTTGGCCGGGGGTCACTATGGCTACACCTTC | CASSLAGGHYGYTF
NA | TRBJ1-2 | TRBV6-6 | NA | TGTGCCAGCAGTTACTTGGAACGGATCTATGGCTACACCTTC | CASSYLERIYGYTF
NA | TRBJ1-1 | TRBV6-5 | NA | TGTGCCAGCAGTTATGGGGGCAGTGTCACTGAAGCTTTCTTT | CASSYGGSVTEAFF
NA | TRBJ1-3 | TRBV11-2 | NA | TGTGCCAGCAGCTTCCACAGACTCTCTGGAAACACCATATATTTT | CASSFHRLSGNTIYF
NA | TRBJ2-5 | TRBV7-9 | few | TGTGCCAGCAGTGTCGTTGGGGCAAGCCGAGAGACCCAGTACTTC | CASSVVGASRETQYF
NA | TRBJ2-7 | TRBV20-1 | few | TGCAGTGCCGGCGCCAGCTACGAGCAGTACTTC | CSAGASYEQYF
TRBD1 | TRBJ2-1 | TRBV4-3 | NA | TGCGCCAGCAGCCAATGGGCTCGGACAGGGGGTGGGAATGAGCAGTTCTTC | CASSQWARTGGGNEQFF
NA | TRBJ2-1 | TRBV20-1 | few | TGCAGTGCTAGGGGGACACCGCTACGAAACAATGAGCAGTTCTTC | CSARGTPLRNNEQFF
NA | TRBJ1-4 | TRBV6-5 | NA | TGTGCCAGCAGTTACTCGAGAGGGGTGAGGGAAAAACTGTTTTTT | CASSYSRGVREKLFF
TRBD1 | TRBJ2-3 | TRBV5-1 | NA | TGCGCCAGCAGCCAGGGGACAGCGGGCACAGATACGCAGTATTTT | CASSQGTAGTDTQYF
NA | TRBJ2-1 | TRBV2 | few | TGTGCCAGCAGGCTGGACACGGACAATGAGCAGTTCTTC | CASRLDTDNEQFF